One sample yielded the 16 T cell receptor beta chains listed below, sequenced in a study of blood T cells in healthy people across ages. For the second PCR, which ran for roughly 6 to 12 cycles, a sample-barcoded 5' primer and a J-beta primer mix were used. Using its own MiXCR run on the 5' RACE reads, TCRdb lists one record per CDR3 protein. Of about 1.7 million distinct CDR3 sequences listed, 28% are singletons. The specimen was blood. The receptors derive from a woman in her twenties or thirties in good health.

The chain couples TRBV7-2 to TRBJ2-3; TRBD1 agrees at 9 bases. CDR3 length equals 15 residues. Unmatched junction bases numbered 8, after V lost 4 bases and J lost 6 bases. Germline V CDR1 and CDR2: SGHTA, FQGNSA. The CDR3 region is CASSSPGQGLDTQYF. Here the CDR3 DNA reads TGTGCCAGCAGCTCGCCGGGACAGGGCCTCGATACGCAGTATTTT.

V gene TRBV5-1 combines with J gene TRBJ2-3; 11 bases match TRBD2. The CDR3 is 15 residues long. J was trimmed by 4 bases and V by 4 bases; bases with no gene match: 5. Per the germline V gene, CDR1 is SGHRS and CDR2 is YFSETQ. CDR3 sequence reads: CASSAGGLAADTQYF. The CDR3 DNA reads as TGCGCCAGCAGCGCAGGGGGACTAGCGGCAGATACGCAGTATTTT. Drawing the rest from reference TRBV5-1 and TRBJ2-3, the complete variable domain is KAGVTQTPRYLIKTRGQQVTLSCSPISGHRSVSWYQQTPGQGLQFLFEYFSETQRNKGNFPGRFSGRQFSNSRSEMNVSTLELGDSALYLCASSAGGLAADTQYFGPGTRLTVL.

The chain joins TRBV29-1 to TRBJ1-4, with D unresolved. CDR3 length: 13 amino acids. Germline values: CDR1 SQVTM, CDR2 ANQGSEA. Trimming took 4 bases from V and 8 from J, leaving 14 bases between them. The CDR3, as DNA: TGCAGCGTTGGCAGAGGGCTAGACGAAAAACTGTTTTTT. This codes for CSVGRGLDEKLFF. The full variable domain, with the rest looked up from reference TRBV29-1 and TRBJ1-4, is SAVISQKPSRDICQRGTSLTIQCQVDSQVTMMFWYRQQPGQSLTLIATANQGSEATYESGFVIDKFPISRPNLTFSTLTVSNMSPEDSSIYLCSVGRGLDEKLFFGSGTQLSVL.

V usage is TRBV5-1 and J usage is TRBJ2-7, with TRBD2 matching 7 bases. Germline loops: CDR1 SGHRS, CDR2 YFSETQ. V dropped 4 bases and J dropped 4; count of bases not matched to a gene: 11. The CDR3 has 15 amino acids. CDR3 bases: TGCGCCAGCAGCACTGCCGGGACTACCTTATACGAGCAGTACTTC. It yields the protein CASSTAGTTLYEQYF.

The chain combines TRBV7-9 with TRBJ1-1; 9 nucleotides align to TRBD1. The CDR3 is 14 amino acids. V lost 7 bases to trimming and J lost 5 bases; unmatched junction nucleotides: 8. Per the germline V gene, CDR1 is SEHNR and CDR2 is FQNEAQ (reference sequence). CDR3 bases: TGTGCCAGCACCGGACAGGGGCTGCATACTGAAGCTTTCTTT. This gives the protein CASTGQGLHTEAFF.

This clonotype was seen a handful of times. The chain is built from TRBV5-1 and TRBJ2-3; 14 nucleotides align to TRBD2. The CDR3 extends over 16 amino acids. The ends lost 3 bases at V and 2 bases at J; junction bases unmatched: 2. CDR1 SGHRS and CDR2 YFSETQ come from the germline V gene. This CDR3 reads CASSWGLAGDTDTQYF. The CDR3 nucleotides read TGCGCCAGCAGCTGGGGACTAGCGGGAGACACAGATACGCAGTATTTT.

J is TRBJ1-1 and V is TRBV5-1; the match to TRBD1 covers 8 bases. Germline-derived CDR1 and CDR2 are SGHRS and YFSETQ. The CDR3 is made up of 15 amino acids. J lost 7 bases, V lost 5 bases, and 13 bases had no gene match. The CDR3 loop reads CASRGGGTGDHEAFF. CDR3 DNA sequence: TGCGCCAGCAGGGGGGGCGGGACAGGCGATCATGAAGCTTTCTTT. Using reference TRBV5-1 and TRBJ1-1 for the parts outside the CDR3, the full variable domain is KAGVTQTPRYLIKTRGQQVTLSCSPISGHRSVSWYQQTPGQGLQFLFEYFSETQRNKGNFPGRFSGRQFSNSRSEMNVSTLELGDSALYLCASRGGGTGDHEAFFGQGTRLTVV.

This clonotype was seen a handful of times. The rearrangement uses TRBV10-3 and TRBJ1-5; 9 bases align to TRBD1. Looked up from germline, CDR1 is ENHRY and CDR2 is SYGVKD. The CDR3 runs 20 residues. V gave up 8 bases and J gave up 1 base; unmatched junction bases: 21. This CDR3 is CAIPDRSRDRVVGSNQPQHF. CDR3 bases: TGTGCCATCCCCGACCGGAGCCGGGACAGGGTCGTGGGCAGCAATCAGCCCCAGCATTTT.

V and J are TRBV14 and TRBJ1-2; D uncertain. The CDR3 is 15 amino acids. V lost 3 bases to trimming and J lost 4 bases, with 15 bases between them. Per the germline V gene, CDR1 is SGHDN and CDR2 is FVKESK. CDR3 bases: TGTGCCAGCAGCCATACGAATAGGCTCACCTATGGCTACACCTTC. It specifies CASSHTNRLTYGYTF.

The genes are TRBV12-5 and TRBJ2-7; maybe TRBD2 (6 bases). The germline gives CDR1 LGHNT, CDR2 FRNRAP. The CDR3 sequence is 17 residues long. V shed 1 base and J shed 2 bases, with 18 bases lying between them. Here the CDR3 reads CASGLDDLVDYPYEQYF. The CDR3 DNA sequence: TGTGCTAGTGGTTTGGACGACTTGGTGGACTACCCCTACGAGCAGTACTTC.

This chain joins TRBV12-3 or TRBV12-4 and TRBJ2-7, with TRBD2 as a possible D gene (5 bases). The CDR3 extends over 13 amino acids. Trimming pared 3 bases from V and 6 bases from J, leaving 12 bases between. The chain's CDR3 is CASSLRASSEQYF. CDR3 in DNA: TGTGCCAGCAGTTTGAGGGCTAGCTCCGAGCAGTACTTC.

The chain links TRBV5-1 to TRBJ1-1; D call uncertain. Germline CDR1 reads SGHRS; CDR2 reads YFSETQ. Between the trimmed V and J ends, which lost 5 bases and 1 base, there was a span of 12 bases. The CDR3 loop spans 14 amino acids. The CDR3 region is CASSPGNENTEAFF. The CDR3 region has the DNA TGCGCCAGCAGTCCGGGGAACGAGAACACTGAAGCTTTCTTT.

The chain has TRBV6-6 and TRBJ1-5, with TRBD1 as a possible D gene (5 bases). Trimming took off 5 bases at V and 0 bases at J, with 11 bases between the two ends. Per germline, CDR1 MNHNY and CDR2 SVGAGI (reference sequence). The CDR3 spans 15 residues. Here the CDR3 reads CASSPIRDSNQPQHF. CDR3 sequence (DNA): TGTGCCAGCAGTCCGATCAGGGATAGCAATCAGCCCCAGCATTTT.

The chain employs TRBV9 and TRBJ1-6, with 7 bases that match TRBD1. In germline, CDR1 is SGDLS, CDR2 YYNGEE. J lost 4 bases, V lost 3 bases, and 7 bases had no gene match. This CDR3 region has 16 residues. CDR3 sequence reads: CASSESGGGYNSPLHF. The CDR3 DNA reads as TGTGCCAGCAGCGAATCAGGGGGAGGGTATAATTCACCCCTCCACTTT.

This chain links TRBV5-6 with TRBJ2-1; no clear D gene. V lost 6 bases and J lost 2, with 9 bases in between. The germline V gene encodes CDR1 SGHDT and CDR2 YYEEEE. CDR3 length equals 13 residues. CDR3 bases: TGTGCCAGCAACCTTCAGGCCTACAATGAGCAGTTCTTC. Encoded protein: CASNLQAYNEQFF.

Regarding this clonotype: This could be a read error, since a much larger clone is one nucleotide away. As DNA, the CDR3 is TGTGCCAGCAGCTTTACACATGGCTGCACCTTC. This sequence encodes CASSFTHGCTF. The V and J genes are TRBV7-2 and TRBJ1-2; D is undetermined. CDR3 length: 11 amino acids. CDR1 and CDR2 from the germline V gene are SGHTA and FQGNSA.